This T cell receptor (beta chain) was captured by sequencing in a study of T cell changes during pregnancy in multiple sclerosis. The method was immunoSEQ multiplex PCR; TCRdb's version includes in-frame clones alone and lacks a portion of them. Here the sample spans approximately 51,000 clones, around 94% being singletons. The TCR sequence derives from a female donor with multiple sclerosis, enrolled in a pregnancy study. Sequenced material: CD4+ T cells from peripheral blood mononuclear cells, taken in the second trimester of pregnancy.

In DNA form, the CDR3 reads TGTGCCAGCAGCTTACAGGGATTGAACACTGAAGCTTTCTTT. Amino acid sequence: CASSLQGLNTEAFF. The chain employs TRBV7-9 and TRBJ1-1; D may be TRBD1 (5 bases). The V gene's germline CDR1 is SEHNR and CDR2 FQNEAQ (reference sequence). V lost 2 bases, J lost 0 bases, and 7 bases lay in between. This CDR3 region has 14 residues.